This TCR beta chain was captured in a study of blood T cell repertoires in COVID-19. Overall study context: Acute and convalescent COVID-19 samples came from the United States, Italy and Spain. Nucleic acid was either cDNA or gDNA, and it came from T cells, B-cell-depleted T cells, or PBMCs.

Under the authors' procedure: How many nucleated cells were present was estimated from reference gene primer amplification. Generated by immunoSEQ multiplex PCR, the TCRdb table keeps only in-frame clones and is missing some. The D gene and trimming were derived from the DNA, and the V and J assignments and clone size from that table. The sample shows around 150,000 clones, 81% of them seen only once. The clonotype was recovered from a woman aged 55-69 years with active or convalescent COVID-19. What was sequenced was peripheral blood.

The CDR3: CAISGTGETQYF. CDR3 coding DNA: TGTGCCATCAGTGGGACAGGGGAGACCCAGTACTTC. V gene TRBV10-3 combines with J gene TRBJ2-5; 8 bases map to TRBD1. J was trimmed by 5 bases and V by 4 bases; bases with no gene match: 0. Germline CDR1 is ENHRY and CDR2 is SYGVKD. This CDR3 is built from 12 residues.